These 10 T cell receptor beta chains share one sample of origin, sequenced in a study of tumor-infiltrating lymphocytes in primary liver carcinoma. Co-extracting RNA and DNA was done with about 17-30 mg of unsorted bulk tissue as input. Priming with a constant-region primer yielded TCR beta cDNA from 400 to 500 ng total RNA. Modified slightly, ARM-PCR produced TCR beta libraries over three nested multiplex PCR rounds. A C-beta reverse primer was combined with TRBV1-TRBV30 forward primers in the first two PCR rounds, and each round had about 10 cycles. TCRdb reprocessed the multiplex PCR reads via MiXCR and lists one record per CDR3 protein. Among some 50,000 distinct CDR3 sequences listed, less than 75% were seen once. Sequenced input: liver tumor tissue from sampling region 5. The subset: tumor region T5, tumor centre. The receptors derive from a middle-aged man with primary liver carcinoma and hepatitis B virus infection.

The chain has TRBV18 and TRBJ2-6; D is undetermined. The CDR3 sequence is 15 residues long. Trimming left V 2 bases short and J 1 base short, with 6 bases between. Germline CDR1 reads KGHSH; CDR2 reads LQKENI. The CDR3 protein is CASSPKTSGANVLTF. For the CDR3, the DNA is TGTGCCAGCTCACCAAAAACATCTGGGGCCAACGTCCTGACTTTC.

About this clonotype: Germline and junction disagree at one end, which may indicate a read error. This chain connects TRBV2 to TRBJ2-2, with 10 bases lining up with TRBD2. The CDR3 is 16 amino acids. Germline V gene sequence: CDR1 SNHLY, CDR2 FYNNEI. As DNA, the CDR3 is TGTGTCAGCAGAGACTTAGCGGGAGGTAGCACCGGGGAGCTGTTTTTT. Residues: CVSRDLAGGSTGELFF.

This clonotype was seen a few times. The DNA of the CDR3 is TGTGCCAGCAGCTCAATAGCGGTGAGCACAGATACGCAGTATTTT. This translates into CASSSIAVSTDTQYF. The chain carries TRBV11-2 and TRBJ2-3; a possible D gene is TRBD2 (6 bases). The germline V gene has CDR1 SGHAT and CDR2 FQNNGV. This CDR3 has 15 amino acids. V lost 4 bases to trimming and J lost 0 bases, with 11 bases between them.

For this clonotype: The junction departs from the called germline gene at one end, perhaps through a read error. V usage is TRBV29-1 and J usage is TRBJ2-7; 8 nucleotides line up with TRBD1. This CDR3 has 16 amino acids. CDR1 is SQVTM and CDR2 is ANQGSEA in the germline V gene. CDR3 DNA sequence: TGCAGCGTTGAAGTACATCAGACAGGGGTGTCCTACGAGCTGTACTTC. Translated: CSVEVHQTGVSYELYF.

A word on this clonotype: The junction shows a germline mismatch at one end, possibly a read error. CDR3 coding DNA: TGTGCTAGCAGTGAACGCCAGGGAACTTCACCCCTCCACTTT. It specifies CASSERQGTSPLHF. The chain combines TRBV6-1 with TRBJ1-6; tentative D call: TRBD1 (5 bases). The germline V gene has CDR1 MNHNS and CDR2 SASEGT. This CDR3 comprises 14 residues.

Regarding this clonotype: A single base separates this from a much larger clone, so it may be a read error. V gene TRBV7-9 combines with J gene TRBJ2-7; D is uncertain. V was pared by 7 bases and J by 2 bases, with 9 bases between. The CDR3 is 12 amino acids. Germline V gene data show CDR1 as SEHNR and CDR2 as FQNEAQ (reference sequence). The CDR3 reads CASNWTPYEQYF. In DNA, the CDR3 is TGTGCCAGCAACTGGACCCCCTACGAGCAGTACTTC. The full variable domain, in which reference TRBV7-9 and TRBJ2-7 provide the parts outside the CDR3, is DTGVSQNPRHKITKRGQNVTFRCDPISEHNRLYWYRQTLGQGPEFLTYFQNEAQLEKSRLLSDRFSAERPKGSFSTLEIQRTEQGDSAMYLCASNWTPYEQYFGPGTRLTVT.

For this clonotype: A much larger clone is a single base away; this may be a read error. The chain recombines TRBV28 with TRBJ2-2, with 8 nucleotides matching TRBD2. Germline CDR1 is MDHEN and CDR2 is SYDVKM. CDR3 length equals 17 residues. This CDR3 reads CASSLGRGAGYTGELSF. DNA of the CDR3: TGTGCCAGCAGTCTCGGGAGGGGAGCGGGGTACACCGGGGAGCTGTCTTTT.

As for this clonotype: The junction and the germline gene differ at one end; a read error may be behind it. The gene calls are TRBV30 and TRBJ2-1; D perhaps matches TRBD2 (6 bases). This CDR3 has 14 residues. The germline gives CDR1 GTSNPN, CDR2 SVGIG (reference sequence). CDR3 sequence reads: CAWTREFPYIEQFF. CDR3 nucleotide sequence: TGTGCCTGGACTCGGGAGTTCCCCTACATTGAGCAGTTCTTC.

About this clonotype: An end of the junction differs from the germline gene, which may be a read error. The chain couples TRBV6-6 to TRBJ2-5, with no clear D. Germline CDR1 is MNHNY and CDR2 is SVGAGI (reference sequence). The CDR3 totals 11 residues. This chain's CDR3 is CTSSSGETQYF. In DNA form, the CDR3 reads TGTACCAGCAGCTCCGGGGAGACCCAGTACTTC.

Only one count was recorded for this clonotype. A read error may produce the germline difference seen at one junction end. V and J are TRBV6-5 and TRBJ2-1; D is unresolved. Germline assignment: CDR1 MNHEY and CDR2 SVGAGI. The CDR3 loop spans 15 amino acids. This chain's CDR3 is CVSSPDTYSYNEQFF. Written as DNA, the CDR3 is TGTGTCAGCAGTCCTGACACTTACTCCTACAATGAGCAGTTCTTC.